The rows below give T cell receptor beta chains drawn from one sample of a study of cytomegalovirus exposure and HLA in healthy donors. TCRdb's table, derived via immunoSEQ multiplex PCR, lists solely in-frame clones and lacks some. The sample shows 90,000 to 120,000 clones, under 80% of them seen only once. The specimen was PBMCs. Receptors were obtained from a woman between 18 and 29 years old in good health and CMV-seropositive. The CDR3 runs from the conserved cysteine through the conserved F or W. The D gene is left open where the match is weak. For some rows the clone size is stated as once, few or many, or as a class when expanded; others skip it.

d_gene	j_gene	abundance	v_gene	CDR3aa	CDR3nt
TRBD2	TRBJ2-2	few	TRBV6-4	CASSDSAGGTGELFF	TGTGCCAGCAGTGACTCAGCGGGAGGGACCGGGGAGCTGTTTTTT
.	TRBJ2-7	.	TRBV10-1	CASRMTGVGISLFYEQYF	TGCGCCAGCAGGATGACAGGAGTCGGAATTAGTCTGTTTTACGAGCAGTACTTC
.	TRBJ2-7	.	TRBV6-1	CASSETYSRLASYEQYF	TGTGCCAGCAGTGAAACCTACTCCAGGCTGGCGTCCTACGAGCAGTACTTC
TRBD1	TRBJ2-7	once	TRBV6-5	CASSYGDRGFDEQYF	TGTGCCAGCAGTTATGGGGACAGGGGGTTCGACGAGCAGTACTTC
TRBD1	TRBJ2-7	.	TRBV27	CASSPRGRNYEQYF	TGTGCCAGCAGTCCCAGGGGGCGCAACTACGAGCAGTACTTC
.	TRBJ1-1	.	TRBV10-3	CAISDSGTTNTEAFF	TGTGCCATCAGTGACTCCGGGACAACAAACACTGAAGCTTTCTTT
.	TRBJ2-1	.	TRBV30	CAWSVRRLASPSDEQFF	TGTGCCTGGAGTGTACGAAGGTTGGCTAGCCCCAGCGATGAGCAGTTCTTC
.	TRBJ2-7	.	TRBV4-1	CASSQSTVGEQYF	TGCGCCAGCAGCCAATCGACAGTGGGGGAGCAGTACTTC
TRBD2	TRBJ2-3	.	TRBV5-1	CASRPGLGTDTQYF	TGCGCCAGCAGGCCCGGACTAGGGACAGATACGCAGTATTTT
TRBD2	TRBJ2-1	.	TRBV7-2	CASSSTSGPYNEQFF	TGTGCCAGCAGCTCGACTAGCGGTCCCTACAATGAGCAGTTCTTC
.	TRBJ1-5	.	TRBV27	CASRGPGDPPQPQHF	TGTGCCAGCAGGGGACCAGGGGACCCCCCTCAGCCCCAGCATTTT
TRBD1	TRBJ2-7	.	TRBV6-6	CASSYGRGLYEQYF	TGTGCCAGCAGTTACGGCAGGGGGCTTTACGAGCAGTACTTC
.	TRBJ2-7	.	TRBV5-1	CASRSGYEQYF	TGCGCCAGCAGATCCGGTTACGAGCAGTACTTC
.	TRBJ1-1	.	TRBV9	CASSVSGVGEAFF	TGTGCCAGCAGCGTATCCGGGGTTGGTGAAGCTTTCTTT
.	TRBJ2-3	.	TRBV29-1	CSVDGDYPTDTQYF	TGCAGCGTTGACGGTGACTACCCCACAGATACGCAGTATTTT
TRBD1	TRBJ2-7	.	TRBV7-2	CASSLGGQGAYEQYF	TGTGCCAGCAGCTTAGGAGGACAGGGGGCCTACGAGCAGTACTTC
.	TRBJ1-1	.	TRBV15	CATSRDVGEAFF	TGTGCCACCAGCAGAGACGTCGGTGAAGCTTTCTTT
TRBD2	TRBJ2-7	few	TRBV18	CASSPRSGASYEQYF	TGTGCCAGCTCACCACGAAGCGGGGCCTCCTACGAGCAGTACTTC
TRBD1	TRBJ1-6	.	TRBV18	CASSPQPGTVNSPLHF	TGTGCCAGCTCACCACAGCCCGGGACAGTGAATTCACCCCTCCACTTT
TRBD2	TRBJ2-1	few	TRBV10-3	CAISASGSINEQFF	TGTGCCATCAGTGCCAGCGGGAGCATCAATGAGCAGTTCTTC
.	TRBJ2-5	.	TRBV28	CASTPRGVIQTQYF	TGTGCCAGCACCCCCCGGGGAGTGATACAGACCCAGTACTTC
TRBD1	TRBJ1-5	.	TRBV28	CASSSGQGGQPQHF	TGTGCCAGCAGTTCTGGACAGGGTGGTCAGCCCCAGCATTTT
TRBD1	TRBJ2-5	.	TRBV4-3	CASSQAGTGAGETQYF	TGCGCCAGCAGCCAGGCCGGGACAGGGGCTGGGGAGACCCAGTACTTC
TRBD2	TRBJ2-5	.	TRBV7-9	CASSLEGTSWGETQYF	TGTGCCAGCAGCTTAGAAGGGACTAGCTGGGGAGAGACCCAGTACTTC
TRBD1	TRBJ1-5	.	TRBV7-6	CASSISDRARNQPQHF	TGTGCCAGCAGCATAAGTGACAGGGCACGCAATCAGCCCCAGCATTTT
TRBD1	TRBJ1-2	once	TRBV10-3	CAISVQGASGYTF	TGTGCCATCAGTGTACAGGGGGCCTCGGGCTACACCTTC
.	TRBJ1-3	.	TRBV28	CASSLTGRPVGNTIYF	TGTGCCAGCAGTCTCACAGGGCGTCCAGTTGGGAACACCATATATTTT
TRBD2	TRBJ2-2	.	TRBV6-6	CASSYSGLNTGELFF	TGTGCCAGCAGTTACTCGGGACTAAACACCGGGGAGCTGTTTTTT